These T cell receptor beta chains were read from a single sample in a study of blood T cell repertoires in COVID-19. Some clones are missing from TCRdb's copy, which holds only in-frame ones; the method was immunoSEQ multiplex PCR. The sample includes roughly 300,000 clones, about 92% of them seen just once. What was sequenced was PBMCs or T cells enriched from blood (not recorded which). The receptors here all came from a woman aged 25-40 years who had recovered from COVID-19. Both conserved end residues are part of each CDR3. The D gene is left open where the match is weak. Part of the rows lack a size; the others show once, few, many or a class for expanded clones.

clone_size	d_call	v_call	j_call	cdr3_aa	cdr3_nt
.	TRBD2	TRBV6-2/TRBV6-3	TRBJ2-7	CASSYHWRESEQYF	TGTGCCAGCAGTTACCATTGGCGGGAGAGCGAGCAGTACTTC
few	.	TRBV6-5	TRBJ2-7	CASSRSATDYEQYF	TGTGCCAGCTCCCGGTCTGCAACAGACTACGAGCAGTACTTC
.	TRBD1	TRBV28	TRBJ1-2	CASSSGQGGYGYTF	TGTGCCAGCAGTTCGGGACAGGGCGGCTATGGCTACACCTTC
.	TRBD1	TRBV19	TRBJ1-5	CASGTGRNQPQHF	TGTGCCAGTGGGACAGGACGCAATCAGCCCCAGCATTTT
few	.	TRBV3-1/TRBV3-2	TRBJ1-1	CASSQVESGTEAFF	TGTGCCAGCAGCCAAGTGGAGTCTGGGACTGAAGCTTTCTTT
.	.	TRBV10-3	TRBJ1-2	CAIRNREYYGYTF	TGTGCCATCAGGAACAGGGAGTACTATGGCTACACCTTC
.	TRBD2	TRBV9	TRBJ2-6	CASSSLAGLSGANVLTF	TGTGCCAGCAGCTCACTAGCGGGGCTCTCTGGGGCCAACGTCCTGACTTTC
.	TRBD2	TRBV9	TRBJ2-1	CASSVIAGDEQFF	TGTGCCAGCAGCGTAATAGCGGGCGATGAGCAGTTCTTC
.	TRBD2	TRBV10-3	TRBJ2-4	CAISEALAGLAKNIQYF	TGTGCCATCAGTGAAGCTCTAGCGGGACTAGCCAAAAACATTCAGTACTTC
.	TRBD1	TRBV7-8	TRBJ2-7	CASSSKGTGHYEQYF	TGTGCCAGCAGCTCCAAAGGGACAGGACATTACGAGCAGTACTTC
.	.	TRBV7-2	TRBJ1-2	CASRTGNNYGYTF	TGTGCCAGCAGGACAGGAAATAACTATGGCTACACCTTC
.	TRBD2	TRBV20-1	TRBJ2-3	CSASGLAGTQYF	TGCAGTGCTAGTGGGCTAGCGGGTACGCAGTATTTT
.	TRBD2	TRBV5-6	TRBJ2-7	CASSATSGESYEQYF	TGTGCCAGCAGCGCTACTAGCGGGGAGTCCTACGAGCAGTACTTC
.	TRBD2	TRBV7-2	TRBJ2-1	CASSLVTGTSGGNEQFF	TGTGCCAGCAGCTTAGTTACCGGGACTAGCGGGGGGAATGAGCAGTTCTTC
once	.	TRBV5-4	TRBJ2-1	CASRHNNGENEQFF	TGTGCCAGCAGGCACAATAACGGGGAAAATGAGCAGTTCTTC
.	TRBD2	TRBV7-2	TRBJ2-7	CASSSLASGRNDF	TGTGCCAGCAGCTCCCTGGCTAGCGGGAGGAATGACTTC
.	TRBD2	TRBV24-1	TRBJ2-3	CATSDPSGGSTDTQYF	TGTGCCACCAGTGATCCTTCGGGGGGATCCACAGATACGCAGTATTTT
.	.	TRBV9	TRBJ1-5	CASSVDGGSNQPQHF	TGTGCCAGCAGCGTCGACGGGGGTAGCAATCAGCCCCAGCATTTT
.	.	TRBV29-1	TRBJ1-2	CSVQGRANYGYTF	TGCAGCGTGCAGGGCAGAGCGAACTATGGCTACACCTTC
.	.	TRBV28	TRBJ1-6	CATRGGASSPLHF	TGTGCCACCCGCGGGGGAGCGAGTTCACCCCTCCACTTT
few	.	TRBV2	TRBJ2-5	CASRRSGTQETQYF	TGTGCCAGCAGAAGGTCAGGGACTCAAGAGACCCAGTACTTC
.	TRBD2	TRBV10-3	TRBJ2-1	CAISGSGTFYNEQFF	TGTGCCATCAGTGGTAGCGGGACCTTTTACAATGAGCAGTTCTTC
once	.	TRBV13	TRBJ1-2	CASSHTGGAQGGYTF	TGTGCCAGCAGCCACACCGGTGGGGCGCAGGGTGGCTACACCTTC
once	TRBD2	TRBV4-2	TRBJ2-7	CASSQGGGLIYEQYF	TGTGCCAGCAGCCAAGGCGGGGGGCTAATCTACGAGCAGTACTTC
.	TRBD1	TRBV3-1/TRBV3-2	TRBJ1-1	CASSSGTGDTEAFF	TGTGCCAGCAGCTCCGGGACAGGGGATACTGAAGCTTTCTTT
.	.	TRBV7-9	TRBJ2-7	CASTPVGGGDEQYF	TGTGCCAGCACGCCGGTCGGGGGTGGCGACGAGCAGTACTTC
once	TRBD1	TRBV27	TRBJ2-7	CASSPRTGFHEQYF	TGTGCCAGCAGTCCCCGGACAGGGTTTCACGAGCAGTACTTC
few	TRBD2	TRBV5-1	TRBJ2-1	CASSFFAGGSYNEQFF	TGCGCCAGCAGCTTCTTTGCGGGGGGCTCCTACAATGAGCAGTTCTTC
.	.	TRBV2	TRBJ2-5	CASPGGKSQETQYF	TGTGCCAGTCCGGGCGGGAAGAGTCAAGAGACCCAGTACTTC
.	.	TRBV5-8	TRBJ1-1	CASSLGRGGKAFF	TGTGCCAGCAGCTTAGGAAGGGGGGGGAAAGCTTTCTTT
.	TRBD2	TRBV28	TRBJ2-7	CASTGRDARAGGYEQYF	TGTGCCAGCACCGGGAGGGATGCTAGGGCGGGAGGCTACGAGCAGTACTTC
few	.	TRBV6-5	TRBJ2-7	CASSTWTVSSYEQYF	TGTGCCAGCAGCACCTGGACAGTCTCTTCCTACGAGCAGTACTTC
.	.	TRBV18	TRBJ1-6	CASSPEGPSGLALHF	TGTGCCAGCTCACCAGAGGGCCCCTCCGGCTTGGCCCTCCACTTT
.	.	TRBV4-1	TRBJ1-1	CASSQVGRGEGITEAFF	TGCGCCAGCAGCCAAGTTGGGAGGGGAGAAGGTATCACTGAAGCTTTCTTT
.	TRBD1	TRBV24-1	TRBJ2-7	CATSETGTGGSYEQYF	TGTGCCACCAGTGAAACCGGGACAGGGGGCTCCTACGAGCAGTACTTC
.	TRBD1	TRBV7-2	TRBJ1-6	CASNRDRAANSPLHF	TGTGCCAGCAACAGAGACAGGGCGGCTAATTCACCCCTCCACTTT
.	.	TRBV20-1	TRBJ2-3	CSARRADTQYF	TGCAGTGCTAGACGTGCAGATACGCAGTATTTT
few	.	TRBV4-1	TRBJ1-5	CASSPGYGNQPQHF	TGCGCCAGCAGCCCGGGGTATGGCAATCAGCCCCAGCATTTT
.	TRBD1	TRBV3-1/TRBV3-2	TRBJ1-3	CASSPRQGLSGNTIYF	TGTGCCAGCAGCCCTCGACAGGGCCTCTCTGGAAACACCATATATTTT
.	.	TRBV15	TRBJ2-3	CATSTRGESTDTQYF	TGTGCCACCAGCACCCGCGGGGAGAGCACAGATACGCAGTATTTT
.	.	TRBV5-4	TRBJ2-7	CASSYRGGYEQYF	TGTGCCAGCAGCTACAGGGGGGGATACGAGCAGTACTTC
.	.	TRBV5-1	TRBJ1-1	CASSLAGVGGTEAFF	TGCGCCAGCAGCTTGGCCGGGGTCGGAGGCACTGAAGCTTTCTTT
.	TRBD2	TRBV4-3	TRBJ2-7	CASSQDRGRESHYEQYF	TGCGCCAGCAGCCAAGATAGAGGGAGGGAATCCCACTACGAGCAGTACTTC
.	.	TRBV11-3	TRBJ1-2	CASSFSPGEYGYTF	TGTGCCAGCAGCTTTTCCCCAGGTGAATATGGCTACACCTTC
.	TRBD2	TRBV9	TRBJ2-5	CASSAGLAGSQETQYF	TGTGCCAGCAGCGCAGGACTAGCGGGGTCCCAAGAGACCCAGTACTTC
.	.	TRBV19	TRBJ2-2	CASSIDPSSVTGELFF	TGTGCCAGTAGTATAGATCCGTCATCGGTTACCGGGGAGCTGTTTTTT
.	TRBD2	TRBV24-1	TRBJ2-1	CATSDSTPTSGRLFNNEQFF	TGTGCCACCAGTGATTCAACGCCGACTAGCGGGAGGCTATTTAACAATGAGCAGTTCTTC
.	.	TRBV6-5	TRBJ2-7	CASSYGGTSGSYEQYF	TGTGCCAGCAGTTACGGGGGGACGTCGGGAAGCTACGAGCAGTACTTC
.	.	TRBV5-8	TRBJ2-3	CASTREWTLGIDTQYF	TGTGCCAGCACCCGGGAGTGGACTCTCGGGATAGATACGCAGTATTTT
.	.	TRBV9	TRBJ1-4	CASSVGARGRSEKLFF	TGTGCCAGCAGCGTAGGGGCCAGGGGACGCAGTGAAAAACTGTTTTTT
once	.	TRBV4-3	TRBJ2-7	CASSLDSGASREQYF	TGCGCCAGCAGCCTGGACAGTGGGGCGAGTCGGGAGCAGTACTTC
once	.	TRBV7-9	TRBJ2-1	CASSSPGLPYNEQFF	TGTGCCAGCAGCTCACCGGGACTCCCGTACAATGAGCAGTTCTTC
.	.	TRBV19	TRBJ1-5	CASSMSAERSSNQPQHF	TGTGCCAGTAGTATGTCGGCGGAGAGAAGTAGCAATCAGCCCCAGCATTTT